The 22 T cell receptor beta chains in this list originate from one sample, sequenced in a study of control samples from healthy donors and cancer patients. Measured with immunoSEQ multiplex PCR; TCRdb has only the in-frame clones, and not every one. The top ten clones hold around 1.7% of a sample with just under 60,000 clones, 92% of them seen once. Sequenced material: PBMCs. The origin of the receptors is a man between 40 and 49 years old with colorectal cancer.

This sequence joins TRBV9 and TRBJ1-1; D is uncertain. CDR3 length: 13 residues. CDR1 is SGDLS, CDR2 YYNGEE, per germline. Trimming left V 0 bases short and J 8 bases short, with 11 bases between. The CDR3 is CASSVAPFTEAFF. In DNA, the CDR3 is TGTGCCAGCAGCGTAGCCCCCTTCACGGAAGCTTTCTTT.

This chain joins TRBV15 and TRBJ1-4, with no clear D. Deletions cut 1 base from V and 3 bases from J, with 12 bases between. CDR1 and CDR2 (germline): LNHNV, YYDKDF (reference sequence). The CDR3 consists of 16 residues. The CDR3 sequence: CATSRGWGGPNEKLFF. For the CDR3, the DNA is TGTGCCACCAGCAGAGGATGGGGAGGGCCTAATGAAAAACTGTTTTTT. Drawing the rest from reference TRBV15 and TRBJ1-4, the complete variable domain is DAMVIQNPRYQVTQFGKPVTLSCSQTLNHNVMYWYQQKSSQAPKLLFHYYDKDFNNEADTPDNFQSRRPNTSFCFLDIRSPGLGDTAMYLCATSRGWGGPNEKLFFGSGTQLSVL.

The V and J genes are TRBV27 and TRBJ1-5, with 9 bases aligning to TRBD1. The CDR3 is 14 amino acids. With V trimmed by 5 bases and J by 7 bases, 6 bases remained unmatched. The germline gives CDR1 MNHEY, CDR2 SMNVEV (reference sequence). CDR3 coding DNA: TGTGCCAGCAGTAGGGACAGGGCGGGACAGCCCCAGCATTTT. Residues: CASSRDRAGQPQHF.

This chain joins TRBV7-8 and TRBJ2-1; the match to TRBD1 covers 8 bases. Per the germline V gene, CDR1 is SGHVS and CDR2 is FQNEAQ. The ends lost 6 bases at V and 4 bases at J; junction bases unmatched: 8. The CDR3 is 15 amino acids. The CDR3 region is CASRRDRGIYNEQFF. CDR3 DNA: TGTGCCAGCAGACGAGACAGGGGAATATACAATGAGCAGTTCTTC.

Here the CDR3 DNA reads TGTGCCAGCAGTGAAGCGAGAGGGTTCGGGCATTCACCCCTCCACTTT. This encodes CASSEARGFGHSPLHF. This rearrangement joins TRBV2 to TRBJ1-6; no clear D. Germline CDR1 and CDR2: SNHLY and FYNNEI. Trimming stripped 0 bases from V and 8 bases from J, with 14 bases between. The CDR3 is made up of 16 amino acids.

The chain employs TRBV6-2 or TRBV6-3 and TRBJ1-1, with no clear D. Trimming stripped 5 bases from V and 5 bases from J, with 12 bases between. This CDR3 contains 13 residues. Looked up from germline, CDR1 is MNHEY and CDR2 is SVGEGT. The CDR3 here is CASSPVLMTEAFF. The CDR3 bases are TGTGCCAGCAGTCCCGTCTTGATGACTGAAGCTTTCTTT.

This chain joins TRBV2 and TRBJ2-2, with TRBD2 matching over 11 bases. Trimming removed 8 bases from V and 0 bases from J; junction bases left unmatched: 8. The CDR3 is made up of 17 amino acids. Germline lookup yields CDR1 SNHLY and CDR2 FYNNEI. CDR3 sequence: CASVGLAGGANTGELFF. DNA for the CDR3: TGTGCCAGCGTAGGGCTAGCGGGGGGCGCGAACACCGGGGAGCTGTTTTTT.

CDR3 protein: CASSSLAGRTGELFF. The CDR3 region has the DNA TGTGCCAGCAGCTCACTAGCGGGGCGCACCGGGGAGCTGTTTTTT. V gene TRBV11-2 combines with J gene TRBJ2-2; 10 positions agree with TRBD2. From germline, CDR1 is SGHAT and CDR2 FQNNGV. V shed 4 bases and J 4 bases; nucleotides not matched to a gene: 3. The CDR3 covers 15 residues.

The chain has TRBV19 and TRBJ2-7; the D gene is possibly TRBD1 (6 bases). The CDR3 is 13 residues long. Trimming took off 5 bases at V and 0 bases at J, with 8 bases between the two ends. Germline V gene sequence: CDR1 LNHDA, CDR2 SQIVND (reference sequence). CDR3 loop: CASSLRGSYEQYF. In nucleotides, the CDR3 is TGTGCCAGTAGTCTCAGGGGCTCCTACGAGCAGTACTTC.

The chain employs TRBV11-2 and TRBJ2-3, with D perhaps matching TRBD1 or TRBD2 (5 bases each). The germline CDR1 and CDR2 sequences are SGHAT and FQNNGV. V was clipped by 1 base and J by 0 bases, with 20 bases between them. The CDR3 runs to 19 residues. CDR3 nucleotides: TGTGCCAGCAGCTTAGTGTGGGGGTTGGGTAGCCAAAGCACAGATACGCAGTATTTT. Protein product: CASSLVWGLGSQSTDTQYF.

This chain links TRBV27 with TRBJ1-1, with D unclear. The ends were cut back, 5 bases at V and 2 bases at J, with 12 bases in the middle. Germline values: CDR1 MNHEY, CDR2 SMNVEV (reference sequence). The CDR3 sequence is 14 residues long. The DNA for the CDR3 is TGTGCCAGCAGTCGACCAGGAATTAACACTGAAGCTTTCTTT. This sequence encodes CASSRPGINTEAFF.

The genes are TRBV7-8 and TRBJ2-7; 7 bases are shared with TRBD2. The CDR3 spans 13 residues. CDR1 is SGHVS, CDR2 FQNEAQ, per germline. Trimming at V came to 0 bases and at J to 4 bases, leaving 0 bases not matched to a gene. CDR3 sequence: CASSLAGGYEQYF. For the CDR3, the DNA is TGTGCCAGCAGCTTAGCGGGGGGGTACGAGCAGTACTTC.

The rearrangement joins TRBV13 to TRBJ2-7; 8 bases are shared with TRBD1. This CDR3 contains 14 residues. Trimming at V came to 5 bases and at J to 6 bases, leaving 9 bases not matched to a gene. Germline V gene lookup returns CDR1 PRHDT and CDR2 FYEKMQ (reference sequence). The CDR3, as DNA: TGTGCCAGCAGCCAAGGACAGGGTTTTCGCGAGCAGTACTTC. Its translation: CASSQGQGFREQYF.

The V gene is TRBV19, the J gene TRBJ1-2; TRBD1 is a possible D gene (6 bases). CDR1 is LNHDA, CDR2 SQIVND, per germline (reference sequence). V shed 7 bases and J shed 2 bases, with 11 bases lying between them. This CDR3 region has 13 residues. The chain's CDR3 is CASTTDRNYGYTF. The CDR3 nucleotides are TGTGCCAGTACCACGGACAGAAACTATGGCTACACCTTC.

CDR3 residues: CASSIDGPYEQYF. CDR3 in DNA: TGTGCCAGTAGTATAGACGGACCTTACGAGCAGTACTTC. This sequence joins TRBV19 and TRBJ2-7; no clear D. Germline V gene data show CDR1 as LNHDA and CDR2 as SQIVND (reference sequence). Trimming removed 0 bases at V and 4 bases at J, with 7 bases between. The CDR3 runs to 13 residues.

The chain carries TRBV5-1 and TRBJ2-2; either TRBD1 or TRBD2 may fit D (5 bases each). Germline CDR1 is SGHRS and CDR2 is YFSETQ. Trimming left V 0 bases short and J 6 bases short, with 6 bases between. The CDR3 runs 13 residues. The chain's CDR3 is CASSLAGPGELFF. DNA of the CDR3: TGCGCCAGCAGCTTGGCGGGGCCCGGGGAGCTGTTTTTT.

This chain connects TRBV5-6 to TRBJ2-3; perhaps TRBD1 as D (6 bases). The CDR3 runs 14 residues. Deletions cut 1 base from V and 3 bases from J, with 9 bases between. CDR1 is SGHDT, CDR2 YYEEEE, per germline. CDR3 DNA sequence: TGTGCCAGCAGCTTGCCCAGGGGAACAGATACGCAGTATTTT. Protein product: CASSLPRGTDTQYF.

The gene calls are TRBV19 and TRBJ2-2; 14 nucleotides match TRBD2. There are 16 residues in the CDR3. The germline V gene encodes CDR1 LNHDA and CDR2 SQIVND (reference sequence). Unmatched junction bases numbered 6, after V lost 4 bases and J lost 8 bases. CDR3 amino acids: CASSSRLAGGTGELFF. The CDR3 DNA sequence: TGTGCCAGTAGTAGTCGACTAGCGGGGGGGACAGGGGAGCTGTTTTTT. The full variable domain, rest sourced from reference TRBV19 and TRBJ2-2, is DGGITQSPKYLFRKEGQNVTLSCEQNLNHDAMYWYRQDPGQGLRLIYYSQIVNDFQKGDIAEGYSVSREKKESFPLTVTSAQKNPTAFYLCASSSRLAGGTGELFFGEGSRLTVL.

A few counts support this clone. CDR3 nucleotide sequence: TGTGCCAGCAGCCACACCGGGGAGCTGTTTTTT. Translating gives CASSHTGELFF. The chain is built from TRBV14 and TRBJ2-2; D is unresolved. The CDR3 covers 11 residues. From germline, CDR1 is SGHDN and CDR2 FVKESK. V lost 3 bases and J 4 bases, leaving 0 bases between the germline ends. Using reference TRBV14 and TRBJ2-2 for the parts outside the CDR3, the full variable domain is EAGVTQFPSHSVIEKGQTVTLRCDPISGHDNLYWYRRVMGKEIKFLLHFVKESKQDESGMPNNRFLAERTGGTYSTLKVQPAELEDSGVYFCASSHTGELFFGEGSRLTVL.

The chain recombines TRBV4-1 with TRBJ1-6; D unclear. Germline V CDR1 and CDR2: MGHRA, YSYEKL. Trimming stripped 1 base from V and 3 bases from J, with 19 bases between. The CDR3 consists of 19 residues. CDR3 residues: CASSQATATFGRYNSPLHF. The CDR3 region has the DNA TGCGCCAGCAGCCAAGCCACGGCCACCTTCGGACGCTATAATTCACCCCTCCACTTT.

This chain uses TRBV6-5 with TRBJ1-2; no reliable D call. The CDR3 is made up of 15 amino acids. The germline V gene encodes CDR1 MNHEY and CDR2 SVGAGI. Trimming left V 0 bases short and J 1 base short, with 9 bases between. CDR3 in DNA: TGTGCCAGCAGTTACTCTACCGCCTTTAACTATGGCTACACCTTC. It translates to CASSYSTAFNYGYTF.

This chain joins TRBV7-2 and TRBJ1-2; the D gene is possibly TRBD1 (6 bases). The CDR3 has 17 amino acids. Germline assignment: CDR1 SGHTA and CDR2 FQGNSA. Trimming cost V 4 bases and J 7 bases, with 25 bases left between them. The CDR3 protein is CASSSPSQGRMISGYTF. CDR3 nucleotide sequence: TGTGCCAGCAGCTCCCCCTCCCAGGGGAGGATGATAAGTGGCTACACCTTC.